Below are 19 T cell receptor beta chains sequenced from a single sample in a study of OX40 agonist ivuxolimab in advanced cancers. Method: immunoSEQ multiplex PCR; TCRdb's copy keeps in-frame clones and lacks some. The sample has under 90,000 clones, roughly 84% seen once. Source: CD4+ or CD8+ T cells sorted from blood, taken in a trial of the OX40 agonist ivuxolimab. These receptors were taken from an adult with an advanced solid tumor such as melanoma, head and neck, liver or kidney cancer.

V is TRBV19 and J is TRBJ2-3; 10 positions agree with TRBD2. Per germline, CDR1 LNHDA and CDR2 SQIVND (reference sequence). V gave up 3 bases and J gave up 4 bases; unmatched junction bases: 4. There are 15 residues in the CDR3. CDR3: CASSIERGGPDTQYF. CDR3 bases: TGTGCCAGTAGTATCGAGCGGGGGGGCCCAGATACGCAGTATTTT.

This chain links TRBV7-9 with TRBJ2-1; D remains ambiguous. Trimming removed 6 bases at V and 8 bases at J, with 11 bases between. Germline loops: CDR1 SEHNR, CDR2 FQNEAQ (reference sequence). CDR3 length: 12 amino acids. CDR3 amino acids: CASSTFLDEQFF. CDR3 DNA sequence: TGTGCCAGCAGTACCTTTCTGGATGAGCAGTTCTTC.

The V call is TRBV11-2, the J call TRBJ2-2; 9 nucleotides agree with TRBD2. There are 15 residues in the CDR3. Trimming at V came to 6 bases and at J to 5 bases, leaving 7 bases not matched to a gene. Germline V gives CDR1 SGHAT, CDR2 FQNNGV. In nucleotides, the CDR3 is TGTGCCAGCAGTTCCCTAGCGGGAAGGACCGGGGAGCTGTTTTTT. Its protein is CASSSLAGRTGELFF.

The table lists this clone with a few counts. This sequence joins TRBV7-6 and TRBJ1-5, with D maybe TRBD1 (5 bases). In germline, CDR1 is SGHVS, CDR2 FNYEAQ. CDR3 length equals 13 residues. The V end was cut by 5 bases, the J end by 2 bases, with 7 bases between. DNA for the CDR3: TGTGCCAGCAGCCAACAGGGCAATCAGCCCCAGCATTTT. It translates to CASSQQGNQPQHF.

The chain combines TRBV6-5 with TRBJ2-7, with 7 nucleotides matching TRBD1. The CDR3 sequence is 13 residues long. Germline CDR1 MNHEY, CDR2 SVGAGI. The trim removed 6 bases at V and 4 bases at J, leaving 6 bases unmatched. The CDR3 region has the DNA TGTGCCAGCAGACAGTGGGACAGATACGAGCAGTACTTC. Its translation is CASRQWDRYEQYF.

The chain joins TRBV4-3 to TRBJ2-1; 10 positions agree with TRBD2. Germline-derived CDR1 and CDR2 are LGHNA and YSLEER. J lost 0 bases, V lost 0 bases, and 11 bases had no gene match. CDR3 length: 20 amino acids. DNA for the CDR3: TGCGCCAGCAGCCAAGATGTAGGACTAGCGGCACAATCCTCCTACAATGAGCAGTTCTTC. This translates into CASSQDVGLAAQSSYNEQFF.

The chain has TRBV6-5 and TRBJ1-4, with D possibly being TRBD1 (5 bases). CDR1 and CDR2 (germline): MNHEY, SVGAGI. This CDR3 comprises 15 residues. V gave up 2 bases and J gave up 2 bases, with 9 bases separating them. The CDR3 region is CASSYTQGTNEKLFF. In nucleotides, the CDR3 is TGTGCCAGCAGTTACACTCAGGGTACTAATGAAAAACTGTTTTTT.

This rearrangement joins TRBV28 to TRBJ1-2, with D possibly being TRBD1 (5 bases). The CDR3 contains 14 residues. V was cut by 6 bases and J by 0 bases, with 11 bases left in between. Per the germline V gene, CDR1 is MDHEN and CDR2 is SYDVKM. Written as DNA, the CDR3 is TGTGCCAGCAGGGCAGGGTCAGCTAACTATGGCTACACCTTC. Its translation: CASRAGSANYGYTF.

CDR3 protein: CASSQVASASTGELFF. CDR3 nucleotides: TGTGCCAGCAGCCAGGTCGCCTCGGCGAGCACCGGGGAGCTGTTTTTT. The gene calls are TRBV11-2 and TRBJ2-2; D remains unclear. V was clipped by 5 bases and J by 4 bases, with 17 bases between them. Germline V gene lookup returns CDR1 SGHAT and CDR2 FQNNGV. The CDR3 has 16 residues.

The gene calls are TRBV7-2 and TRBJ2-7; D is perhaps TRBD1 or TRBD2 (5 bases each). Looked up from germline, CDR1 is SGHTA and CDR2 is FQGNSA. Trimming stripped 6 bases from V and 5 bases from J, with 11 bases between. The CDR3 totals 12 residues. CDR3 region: CASRRMGDEQYF. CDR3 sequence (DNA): TGTGCCAGCAGGAGGATGGGGGACGAGCAGTACTTC. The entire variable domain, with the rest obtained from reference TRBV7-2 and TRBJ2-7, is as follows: GAGVSQSPSNKVTEKGKDVELRCDPISGHTALYWYRQSLGQGLEFLIYFQGNSAPDKSGLPSDRFSAERTGGSVSTLTIQRTQQEDSAVYLCASRRMGDEQYFGPGTRLTVT.

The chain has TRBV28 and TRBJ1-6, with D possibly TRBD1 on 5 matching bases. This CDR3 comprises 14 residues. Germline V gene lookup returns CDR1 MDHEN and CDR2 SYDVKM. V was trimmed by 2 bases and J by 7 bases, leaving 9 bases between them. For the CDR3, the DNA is TGTGCCAGCAGTTTACCGGGGCGCAATTCACCCCTCCACTTT. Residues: CASSLPGRNSPLHF.

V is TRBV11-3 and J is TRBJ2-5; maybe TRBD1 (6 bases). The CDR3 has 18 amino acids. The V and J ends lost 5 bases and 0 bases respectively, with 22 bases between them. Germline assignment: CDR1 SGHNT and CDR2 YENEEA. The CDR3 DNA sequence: TGTGCCAGCAGCCCAGGACTCACGGGACACACGTACCAAGAGACCCAGTACTTC. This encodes CASSPGLTGHTYQETQYF.

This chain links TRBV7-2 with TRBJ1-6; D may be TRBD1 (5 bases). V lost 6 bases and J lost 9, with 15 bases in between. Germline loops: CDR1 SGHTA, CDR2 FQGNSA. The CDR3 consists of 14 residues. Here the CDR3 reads CASRNHRRLSPLHF. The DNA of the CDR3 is TGTGCCAGCAGGAACCACAGGCGTCTTTCACCCCTCCACTTT.

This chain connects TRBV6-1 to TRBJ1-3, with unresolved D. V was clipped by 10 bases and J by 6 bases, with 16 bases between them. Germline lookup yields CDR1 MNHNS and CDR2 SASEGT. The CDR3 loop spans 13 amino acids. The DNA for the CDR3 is TGTGCCACTATAGGAGGCCCTTCAAACACCATATATTTT. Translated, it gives CATIGGPSNTIYF.

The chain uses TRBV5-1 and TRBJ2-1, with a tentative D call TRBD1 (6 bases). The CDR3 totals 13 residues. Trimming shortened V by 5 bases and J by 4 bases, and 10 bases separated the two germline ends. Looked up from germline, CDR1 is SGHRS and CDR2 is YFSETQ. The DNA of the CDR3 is TGCGCCAGCAGTCGGGACATATACAATGAGCAGTTCTTC. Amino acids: CASSRDIYNEQFF.

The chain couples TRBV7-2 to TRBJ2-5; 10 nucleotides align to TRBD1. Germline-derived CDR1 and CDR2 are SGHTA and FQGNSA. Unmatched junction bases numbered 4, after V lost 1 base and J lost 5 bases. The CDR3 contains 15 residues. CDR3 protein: CASSLVTDRGETQYF. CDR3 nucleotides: TGTGCCAGCAGCTTAGTAACGGACAGGGGGGAGACCCAGTACTTC.

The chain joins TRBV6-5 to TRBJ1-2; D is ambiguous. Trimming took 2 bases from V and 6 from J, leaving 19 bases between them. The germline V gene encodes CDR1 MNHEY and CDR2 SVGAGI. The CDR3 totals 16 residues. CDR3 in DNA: TGTGCCAGCAGTTACCTGCGATCCCGGGCTAATGATGGCTACACCTTC. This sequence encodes CASSYLRSRANDGYTF.

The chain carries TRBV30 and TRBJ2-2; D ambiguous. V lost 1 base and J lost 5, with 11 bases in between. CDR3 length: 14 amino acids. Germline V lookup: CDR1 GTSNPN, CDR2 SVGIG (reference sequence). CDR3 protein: CAWSGTLRTGELFF. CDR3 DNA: TGTGCCTGGAGTGGGACGCTCAGGACCGGGGAGCTGTTTTTT.

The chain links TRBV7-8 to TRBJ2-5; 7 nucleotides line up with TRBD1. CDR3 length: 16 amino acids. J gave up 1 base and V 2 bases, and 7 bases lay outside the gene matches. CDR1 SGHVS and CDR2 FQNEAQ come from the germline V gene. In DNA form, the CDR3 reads TGTGCCAGCAGCTTAAGTCTCACAGGGGTCCAAGAGACCCAGTACTTC. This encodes CASSLSLTGVQETQYF.